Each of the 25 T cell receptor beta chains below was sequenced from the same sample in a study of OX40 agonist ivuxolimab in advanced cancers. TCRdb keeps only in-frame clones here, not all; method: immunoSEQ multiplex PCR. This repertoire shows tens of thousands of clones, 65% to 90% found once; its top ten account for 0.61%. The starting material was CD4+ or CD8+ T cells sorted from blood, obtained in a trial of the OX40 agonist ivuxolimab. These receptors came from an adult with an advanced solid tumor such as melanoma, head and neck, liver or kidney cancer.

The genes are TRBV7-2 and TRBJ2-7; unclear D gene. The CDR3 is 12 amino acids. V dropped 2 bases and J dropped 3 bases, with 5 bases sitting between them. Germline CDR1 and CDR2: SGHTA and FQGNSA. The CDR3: CASSLNRYEQYF. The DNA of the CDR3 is TGTGCCAGCAGCTTAAACCGCTACGAGCAGTACTTC.

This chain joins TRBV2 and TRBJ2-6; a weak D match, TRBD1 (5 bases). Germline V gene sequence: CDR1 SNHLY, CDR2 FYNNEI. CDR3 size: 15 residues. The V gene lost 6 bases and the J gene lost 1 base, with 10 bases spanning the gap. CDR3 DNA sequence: TGTGCCAGCAGCCTCAGGGTTTCTGGGGCCAACGTCCTGACTTTC. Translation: CASSLRVSGANVLTF.

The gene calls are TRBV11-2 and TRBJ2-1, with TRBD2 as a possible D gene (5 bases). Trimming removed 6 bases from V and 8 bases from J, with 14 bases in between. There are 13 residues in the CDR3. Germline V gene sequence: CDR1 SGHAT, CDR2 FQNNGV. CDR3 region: CASRLYSEDEQFF. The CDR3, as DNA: TGTGCCAGCAGGTTGTATAGCGAGGATGAGCAGTTCTTC.

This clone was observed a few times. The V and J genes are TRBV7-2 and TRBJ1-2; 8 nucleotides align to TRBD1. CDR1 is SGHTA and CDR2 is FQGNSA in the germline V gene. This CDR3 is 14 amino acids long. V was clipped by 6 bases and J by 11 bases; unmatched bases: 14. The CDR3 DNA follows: TGTGCCAGCAGGATTCCGGGACAGGATAAAGGATACACCTTC. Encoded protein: CASRIPGQDKGYTF. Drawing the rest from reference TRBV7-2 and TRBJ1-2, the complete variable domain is GAGVSQSPSNKVTEKGKDVELRCDPISGHTALYWYRQSLGQGLEFLIYFQGNSAPDKSGLPSDRFSAERTGGSVSTLTIQRTQQEDSAVYLCASRIPGQDKGYTFGSGTRLTVV.

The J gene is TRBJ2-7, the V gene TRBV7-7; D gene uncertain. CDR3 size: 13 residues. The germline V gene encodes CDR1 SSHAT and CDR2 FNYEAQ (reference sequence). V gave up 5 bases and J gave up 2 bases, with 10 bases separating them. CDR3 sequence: CASSPSMTYEQYF. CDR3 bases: TGTGCCAGCAGCCCCTCCATGACCTACGAGCAGTACTTC.

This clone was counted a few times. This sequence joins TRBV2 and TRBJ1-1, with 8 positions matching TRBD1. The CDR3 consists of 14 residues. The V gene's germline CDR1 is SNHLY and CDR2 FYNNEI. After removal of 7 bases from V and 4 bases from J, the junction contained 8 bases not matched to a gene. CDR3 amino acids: CASKDRGLGTEAFF. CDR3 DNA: TGTGCCAGCAAAGACAGGGGCTTGGGCACTGAAGCTTTCTTT.

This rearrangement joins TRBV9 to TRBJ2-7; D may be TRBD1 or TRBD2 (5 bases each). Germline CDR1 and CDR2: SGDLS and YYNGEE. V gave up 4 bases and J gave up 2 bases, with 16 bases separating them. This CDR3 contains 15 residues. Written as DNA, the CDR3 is TGTGCCAGCAGCCTCCGATCCGGGGCCCCCTACGAGCAGTACTTC. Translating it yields CASSLRSGAPYEQYF.

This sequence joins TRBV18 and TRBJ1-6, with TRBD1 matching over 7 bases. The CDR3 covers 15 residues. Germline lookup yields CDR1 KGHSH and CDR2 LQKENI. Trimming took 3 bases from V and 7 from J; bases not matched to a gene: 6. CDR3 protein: CASSPGQVANSPLHF. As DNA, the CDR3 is TGTGCCAGCTCACCCGGACAGGTGGCGAATTCACCCCTCCACTTT. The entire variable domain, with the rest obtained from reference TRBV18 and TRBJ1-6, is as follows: NAGVMQNPRHLVRRRGQEARLRCSPMKGHSHVYWYRQLPEEGLKFMVYLQKENIIDESGMPKERFSAEFPKEGPSILRIQQVVRGDSAAYFCASSPGQVANSPLHFGNGTRLTVT.

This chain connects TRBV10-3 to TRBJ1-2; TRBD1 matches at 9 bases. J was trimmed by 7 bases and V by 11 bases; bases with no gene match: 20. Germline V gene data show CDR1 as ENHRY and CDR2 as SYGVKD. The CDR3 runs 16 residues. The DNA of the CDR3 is TGTGCCGTATCCGTGTCGTCCGGGACAGGGCTCGGTGGCTACACCTTC. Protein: CAVSVSSGTGLGGYTF.

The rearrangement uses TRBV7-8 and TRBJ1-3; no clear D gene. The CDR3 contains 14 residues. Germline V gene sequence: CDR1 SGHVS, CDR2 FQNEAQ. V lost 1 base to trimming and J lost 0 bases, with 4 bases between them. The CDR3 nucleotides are TGTGCCAGCAGCTTAGAAGGCTCTGGAAACACCATATATTTT. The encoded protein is CASSLEGSGNTIYF. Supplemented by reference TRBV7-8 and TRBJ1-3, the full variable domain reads GAGVSQSPRYKVAKRGQDVALRCDPISGHVSLFWYQQALGQGPEFLTYFQNEAQLDKSGLPSDRFFAERPEGSVSTLKIQRTQQEDSAVYLCASSLEGSGNTIYFGEGSWLTVV.

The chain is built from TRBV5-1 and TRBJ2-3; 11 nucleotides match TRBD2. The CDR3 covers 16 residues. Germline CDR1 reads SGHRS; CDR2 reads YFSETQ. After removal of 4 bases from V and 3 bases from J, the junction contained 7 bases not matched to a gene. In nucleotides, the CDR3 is TGCGCCAGCAGCCCAGGGACTAGCGGCCCGACAGATACGCAGTATTTT. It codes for CASSPGTSGPTDTQYF.

CDR3 coding DNA: TGTGCCAGCGGCCCGGGACAGGGGAATGAAAAACTGTTTTTT. It is translated as CASGPGQGNEKLFF. J is TRBJ1-4 and V is TRBV11-2, with 10 bases fitting TRBD1. This CDR3 is 14 amino acids long. The germline V gene encodes CDR1 SGHAT and CDR2 FQNNGV. V lost 8 bases, J lost 5 bases, and 5 bases stayed unmatched.

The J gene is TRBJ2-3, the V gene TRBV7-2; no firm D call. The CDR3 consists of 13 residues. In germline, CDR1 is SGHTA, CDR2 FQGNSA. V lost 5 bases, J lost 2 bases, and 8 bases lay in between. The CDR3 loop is CASSPFSTDTQYF. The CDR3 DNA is TGTGCCAGCAGCCCCTTTTCCACAGATACGCAGTATTTT.

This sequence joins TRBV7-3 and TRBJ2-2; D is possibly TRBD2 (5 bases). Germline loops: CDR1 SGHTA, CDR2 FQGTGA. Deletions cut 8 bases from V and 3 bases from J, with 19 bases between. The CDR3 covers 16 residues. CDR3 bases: TGTGCCAGCCAACGCGGCGCCGGGCGGGACACCGGGGAGCTGTTTTTT. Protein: CASQRGAGRDTGELFF.

The CDR3 is CASSDRVNQPQHF. The CDR3 nucleotides are TGTGCCAGCAGCGACAGGGTAAATCAGCCCCAGCATTTT. This rearrangement joins TRBV6-1 to TRBJ1-5; 7 bases are shared with TRBD1. Unmatched junction bases numbered 3, after V lost 6 bases and J lost 4 bases. The CDR3 has 13 residues. Per germline, CDR1 MNHNS and CDR2 SASEGT.

CDR3 residues: CASSLYAGARPGETQYF. CDR3 coding DNA: TGTGCCAGCAGCCTCTACGCCGGGGCTCGTCCGGGGGAGACCCAGTACTTC. This chain connects TRBV11-2 to TRBJ2-5; D may be TRBD1 or TRBD2 (5 bases each). The V and J ends lost 5 bases and 5 bases respectively, with 24 bases between them. Germline loops: CDR1 SGHAT, CDR2 FQNNGV. CDR3 length: 17 residues.

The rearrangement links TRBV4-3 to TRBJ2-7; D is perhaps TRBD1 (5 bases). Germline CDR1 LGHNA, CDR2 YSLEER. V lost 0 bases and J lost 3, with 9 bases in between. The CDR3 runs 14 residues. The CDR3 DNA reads TGCGCCAGCAGCCAAGATCGAGGACACTACGAGCAGTACTTC. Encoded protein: CASSQDRGHYEQYF.

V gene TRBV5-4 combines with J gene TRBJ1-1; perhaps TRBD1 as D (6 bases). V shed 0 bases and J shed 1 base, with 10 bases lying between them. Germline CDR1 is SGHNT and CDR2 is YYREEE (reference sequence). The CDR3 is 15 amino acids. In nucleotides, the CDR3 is TGTGCCAGCAGCTTGGCGGGGGGACAGAACACTGAAGCTTTCTTT. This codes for CASSLAGGQNTEAFF.

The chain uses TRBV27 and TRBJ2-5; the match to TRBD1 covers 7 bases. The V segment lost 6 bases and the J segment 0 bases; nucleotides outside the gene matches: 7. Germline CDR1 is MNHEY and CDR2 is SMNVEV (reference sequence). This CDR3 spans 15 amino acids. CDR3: CASSLGTAYQETQYF. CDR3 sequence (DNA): TGTGCCAGCAGCCTAGGGACAGCGTACCAAGAGACCCAGTACTTC.

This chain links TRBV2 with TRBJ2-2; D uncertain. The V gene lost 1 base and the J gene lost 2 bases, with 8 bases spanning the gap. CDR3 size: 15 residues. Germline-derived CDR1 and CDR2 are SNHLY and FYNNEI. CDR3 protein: CASSEGRFNTGELFF. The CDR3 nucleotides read TGTGCCAGCAGTGAAGGTAGATTCAACACCGGGGAGCTGTTTTTT.

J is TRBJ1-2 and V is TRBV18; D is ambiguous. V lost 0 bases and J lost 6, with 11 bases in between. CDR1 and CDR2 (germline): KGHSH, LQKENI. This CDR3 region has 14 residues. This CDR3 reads CASSPPIHQDGYTF. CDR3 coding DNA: TGTGCCAGCTCACCACCGATCCACCAGGATGGCTACACCTTC.

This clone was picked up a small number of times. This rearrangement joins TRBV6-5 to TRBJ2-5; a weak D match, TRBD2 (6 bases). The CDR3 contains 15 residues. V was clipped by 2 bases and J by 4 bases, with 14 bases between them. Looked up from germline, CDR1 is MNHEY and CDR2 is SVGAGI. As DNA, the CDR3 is TGTGCCAGCAGTTACAGGGGCAGGAGGGGAGAGACCCAGTACTTC. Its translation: CASSYRGRRGETQYF.

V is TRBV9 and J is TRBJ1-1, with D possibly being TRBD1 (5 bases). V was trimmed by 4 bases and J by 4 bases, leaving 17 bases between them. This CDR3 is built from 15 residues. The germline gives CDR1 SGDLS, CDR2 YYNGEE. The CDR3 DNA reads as TGTGCCAGCAGCCCCCATGGGGGGTCGGGCACTGAAGCTTTCTTT. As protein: CASSPHGGSGTEAFF.

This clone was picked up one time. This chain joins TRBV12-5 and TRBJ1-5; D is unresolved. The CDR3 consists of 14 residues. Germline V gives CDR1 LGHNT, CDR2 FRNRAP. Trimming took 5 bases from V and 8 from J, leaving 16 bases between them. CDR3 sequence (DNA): TGTGCTAGTGGTCTAAACCGCCCCGGGGAGCCCCAGCATTTT. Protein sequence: CASGLNRPGEPQHF.

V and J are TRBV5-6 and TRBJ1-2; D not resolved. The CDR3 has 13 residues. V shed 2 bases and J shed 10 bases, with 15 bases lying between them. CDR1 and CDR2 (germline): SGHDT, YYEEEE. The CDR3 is CASSFASRQNYTF. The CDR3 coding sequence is TGTGCCAGCAGCTTTGCTTCTCGACAAAACTACACCTTC.